The T cell receptor (beta chain) described here comes from a study of prognosis after radiotherapy for stage I lung cancer. Study-level findings and limits: Metastatic and non-metastatic patients reportedly diverged in TRBV and TRBJ gene usage. Lower post-radiation Shannon entropy was seen in patients who went on to develop distant metastases. Samples before stereotactic body radiation therapy had more unique TCR clones (median roughly 9,900 versus 7,200).

Germline V gene data show CDR1 as MNHEY and CDR2 as SMNVEV (reference sequence). The CDR3 has 15 amino acids. V lost 4 bases to trimming and J lost 5 bases, with 14 bases between them. This clonotype has a handful of counts. Its target is unknown. Genomic DNA served as the source from which two-round multiplex PCR generated TCR beta CDR3 amplicons. Amplification in first-round PCR relied on primers specific to each TRBV and TRBJ gene. TCRdb used MiXCR to reprocess the multiplex PCR reads, holding one entry per CDR3 protein. This sample yields roughly 30,000 distinct CDR3 sequences, of which approximately 51% are seen a single time; approximately 15% belongs to the top ten.

The sequence came from a donor aged 50 or older with non-small cell lung cancer. The chain combines TRBV27 with TRBJ2-2; tentatively, D is TRBD2 (5 bases). This specimen was PBMCs, taken before or after stereotactic body radiation therapy (not recorded which). The DNA for the CDR3 is TGTGCCAGCAGTTCCCGCGCACTAGGGACCGGGGAGCTGTTTTTT. Its translation is CASSSRALGTGELFF.